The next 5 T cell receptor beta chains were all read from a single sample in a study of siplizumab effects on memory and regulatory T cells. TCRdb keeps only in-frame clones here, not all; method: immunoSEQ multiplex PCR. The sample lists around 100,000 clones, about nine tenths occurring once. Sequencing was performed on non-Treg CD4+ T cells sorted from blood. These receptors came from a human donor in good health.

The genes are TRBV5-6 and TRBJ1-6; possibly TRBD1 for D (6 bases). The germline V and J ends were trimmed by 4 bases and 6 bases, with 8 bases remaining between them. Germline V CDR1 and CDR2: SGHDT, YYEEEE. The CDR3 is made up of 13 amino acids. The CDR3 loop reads CASSLDSNSPLHF. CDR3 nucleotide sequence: TGTGCCAGCAGCCTGGACAGTAATTCACCCCTCCACTTT. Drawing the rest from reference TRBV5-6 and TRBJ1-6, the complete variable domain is DAGVTQSPTHLIKTRGQQVTLRCSPKSGHDTVSWYQQALGQGPQFIFQYYEEEERQRGNFPDRFSGHQFPNYSSELNVNALLLGDSALYLCASSLDSNSPLHFGNGTRLTVT.

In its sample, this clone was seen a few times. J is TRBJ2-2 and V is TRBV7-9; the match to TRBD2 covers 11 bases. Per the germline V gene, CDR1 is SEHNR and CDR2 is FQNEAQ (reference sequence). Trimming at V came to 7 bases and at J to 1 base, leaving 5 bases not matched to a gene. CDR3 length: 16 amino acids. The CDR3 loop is CASNLSGRVNTGELFF. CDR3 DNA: TGTGCCAGCAACCTTAGCGGGAGGGTGAACACCGGGGAGCTGTTTTTT.

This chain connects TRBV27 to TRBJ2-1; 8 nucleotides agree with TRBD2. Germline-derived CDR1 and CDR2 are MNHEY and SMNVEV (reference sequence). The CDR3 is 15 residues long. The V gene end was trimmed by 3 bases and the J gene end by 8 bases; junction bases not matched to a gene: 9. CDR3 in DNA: TGTGCCAGCAGTTTGGGGACTAGGCCCGGGGATGAGCAGTTCTTC. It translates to CASSLGTRPGDEQFF.

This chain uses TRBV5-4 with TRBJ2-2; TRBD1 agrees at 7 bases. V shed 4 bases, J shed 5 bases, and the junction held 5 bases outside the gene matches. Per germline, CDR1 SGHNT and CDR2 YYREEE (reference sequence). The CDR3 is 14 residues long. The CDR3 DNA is TGTGCCAGCAGCGCACAGGGGCGGACCGGGGAGCTGTTTTTT. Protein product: CASSAQGRTGELFF.

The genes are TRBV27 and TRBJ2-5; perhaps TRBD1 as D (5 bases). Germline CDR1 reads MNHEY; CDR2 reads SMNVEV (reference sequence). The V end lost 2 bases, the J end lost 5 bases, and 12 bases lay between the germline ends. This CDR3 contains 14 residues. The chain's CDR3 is CASSLDSHGETQYF. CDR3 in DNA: TGTGCCAGCAGTTTAGACAGCCATGGGGAGACCCAGTACTTC.